The next 25 T cell receptor beta chains were all read from a single sample in a study of graft-versus-host responses after intestinal transplantation. Assay: immunoSEQ multiplex PCR; the TCRdb copy retains only in-frame clones and omits some. Altogether 90,000 to 120,000 clones are present, roughly 87% being singletons, with the ten largest covering over 0.55%. Which antigens these TCRs recognize remains unknown. The starting material was unstimulated CD4+ T cells sorted from spleen or lymph node cells, obtained before transplant. Source of these receptors: a human donor who was the organ donor for an intestinal transplant.

J is TRBJ1-6 and V is TRBV9, with a possible D match to TRBD1 (5 bases). The CDR3 has 15 amino acids. The V end was cut by 0 bases, the J end by 7 bases, with 11 bases between. Germline V gives CDR1 SGDLS, CDR2 YYNGEE. DNA for the CDR3: TGTGCCAGCAGCGTAGCTGCCAGGGAGAATTCACCCCTCCACTTT. Translated: CASSVAARENSPLHF.

The V call is TRBV6-5, the J call TRBJ2-3; 8 bases are a match to TRBD2. The V and J ends lost 4 bases and 0 bases, in that order; junction bases with no gene match: 6. Germline lookup yields CDR1 MNHEY and CDR2 SVGAGI. The CDR3 totals 16 residues. The CDR3 DNA is TGTGCCAGCAGTTTTTCGGGACTAGACAGCACAGATACGCAGTATTTT. It is translated as CASSFSGLDSTDTQYF.

This chain uses TRBV7-7 with TRBJ2-1; a possible D gene is TRBD2 (6 bases). The V end lost 5 bases, the J end lost 6 bases, and 17 bases lay between the germline ends. CDR3 length: 15 amino acids. Germline CDR1 and CDR2: SSHAT and FNYEAQ (reference sequence). CDR3 sequence (DNA): TGTGCCAGCAGCCCGTCGCCAGGACTACCCAATGAGCAGTTCTTC. As protein: CASSPSPGLPNEQFF.

The rearrangement joins TRBV12-5 to TRBJ2-5; D remains unclear. The CDR3 has 14 amino acids. The V end lost 5 bases, the J end lost 0 bases, and 10 bases lay between the germline ends. Germline V lookup: CDR1 LGHNT, CDR2 FRNRAP. The chain's CDR3 is CASGPTEYQETQYF. The CDR3 DNA sequence: TGTGCTAGTGGTCCAACCGAGTACCAAGAGACCCAGTACTTC.

The J gene is TRBJ2-7, the V gene TRBV6-5; D might be TRBD1 (5 bases). Per germline, CDR1 MNHEY and CDR2 SVGAGI. Between the trimmed V and J ends, which lost 5 bases and 6 bases, there was a span of 14 bases. The CDR3 has 13 residues. This CDR3 reads CASSEFVRGEQYF. In DNA form, the CDR3 reads TGTGCCAGCAGTGAATTTGTTAGGGGCGAGCAGTACTTC.

V is TRBV6-5 and J is TRBJ1-4; no definite D call. CDR1 is MNHEY and CDR2 is SVGAGI in the germline V gene. This CDR3 has 11 residues. Trimming cost V 7 bases and J 7 bases, with 7 bases left between them. CDR3 bases: TGTGCCAGCACGGGTGGTGAAAAACTGTTTTTT. Translation: CASTGGEKLFF.

The V call is TRBV6-6, the J call TRBJ2-3; D call uncertain. V dropped 8 bases and J dropped 4 bases, with 10 bases sitting between them. The CDR3 runs 12 residues. In germline, CDR1 is MNHNY, CDR2 SVGAGI (reference sequence). The chain's CDR3 is CASAESPDTQYF. For the CDR3, the DNA is TGTGCCAGCGCCGAGTCCCCAGATACGCAGTATTTT.

The chain combines TRBV5-1 with TRBJ2-3; 7 bases fit TRBD1. CDR1 is SGHRS, CDR2 YFSETQ, per germline. Losses at the gene ends were 2 bases for V and 4 bases for J; bases not matched to a gene: 7. The CDR3 is 15 amino acids. Written as DNA, the CDR3 is TGCGCCAGCAGCTTTTCCGACAGGGTGTCAGATACGCAGTATTTT. It codes for CASSFSDRVSDTQYF.

This clone came up once. This chain links TRBV6-6 with TRBJ2-3; the match to TRBD2 covers 9 bases. CDR3 length: 14 amino acids. The V gene end was trimmed by 6 bases and the J gene end by 7 bases; junction bases not matched to a gene: 8. The germline CDR1 and CDR2 sequences are MNHNY and SVGAGI (reference sequence). CDR3 sequence: CASRNSGGDNTQYF. DNA of the CDR3: TGTGCCAGCAGAAATAGCGGGGGCGACAATACGCAGTATTTT.

This chain joins TRBV27 and TRBJ1-4; the D gene is possibly TRBD1 (6 bases). Germline loops: CDR1 MNHEY, CDR2 SMNVEV (reference sequence). CDR3 size: 15 residues. Trimming removed 3 bases at V and 5 bases at J, with 13 bases between. The CDR3 DNA reads TGTGCCAGCAGTTTCTCCGGGACAATAAATGAAAAACTGTTTTTT. This codes for CASSFSGTINEKLFF.

The chain employs TRBV2 and TRBJ2-1, with D unclear. The CDR3 loop spans 13 amino acids. Trimming left V 10 bases short and J 7 bases short, with 17 bases between. Germline V gives CDR1 SNHLY, CDR2 FYNNEI. The CDR3 DNA is TGTGCCACCTATCCTTGGGCAGGAAATGAGCAGTTCTTC. Translation: CATYPWAGNEQFF. Complete variable domain (other parts from reference TRBV2 and TRBJ2-1): EPEVTQTPSHQVTQMGQEVILRCVPISNHLYFYWYRQILGQKVEFLVSFYNNEISEKSEIFDDQFSVERPDGSNFTLKIRSTKLEDSAMYFCATYPWAGNEQFFGPGTRLTVL.

This sequence joins TRBV2 and TRBJ2-5; D remains unclear. The CDR3 consists of 13 residues. Germline lookup yields CDR1 SNHLY and CDR2 FYNNEI. V gave up 3 bases and J gave up 1 base, with 6 bases separating them. This CDR3 reads CASSDDSQETQYF. Written as DNA, the CDR3 is TGTGCCAGCAGTGACGACTCCCAAGAGACCCAGTACTTC.

The table lists this clone with a count of one. The chain employs TRBV6-1 and TRBJ2-5; 7 nucleotides line up with TRBD1. The last part of the DNA fits TRBJ2-7 better; the J call may be wrong. The CDR3 spans 15 residues. Germline lookup yields CDR1 MNHNS and CDR2 SASEGT. CDR3 nucleotide sequence: TGTGCCAGCAGACTAAAGGGGGCATCAACCTACGAGCAGTACTTC. This gives the protein CASRLKGASTYEQYF.

V usage is TRBV6-5 and J usage is TRBJ1-2; D might be TRBD1 (5 bases). V lost 0 bases and J lost 5, with 13 bases in between. The germline gives CDR1 MNHEY, CDR2 SVGAGI. The CDR3 loop spans 15 amino acids. The CDR3 is CASSYSRGTSYGYTF. The CDR3 DNA is TGTGCCAGCAGTTACTCGAGAGGGACCTCTTATGGCTACACCTTC.

The chain joins TRBV15 to TRBJ1-1; a weak D match, TRBD1 (6 bases). The V gene lost 0 bases and the J gene lost 5 bases, with 16 bases spanning the gap. CDR3 length equals 16 residues. Germline CDR1 and CDR2: LNHNV and YYDKDF (reference sequence). CDR3 sequence reads: CATSRDLTGLRTEAFF. The CDR3 region has the DNA TGTGCCACCAGCAGAGACCTGACAGGCCTGAGGACTGAAGCTTTCTTT.

V usage is TRBV19 and J usage is TRBJ2-1, with D possibly being TRBD2 (5 bases). V lost 3 bases to trimming and J lost 5 bases, with 14 bases between them. This CDR3 contains 15 residues. The germline V gene encodes CDR1 LNHDA and CDR2 SQIVND (reference sequence). The chain's CDR3 is CASSIRTGRHNEQFF. The DNA for the CDR3 is TGTGCCAGTAGTATTAGAACGGGAAGACACAATGAGCAGTTCTTC.

This clone was found once. Here the CDR3 DNA reads TGTGCCAGCAGGGGAGGGACAGGCCTCACAGATACGCAGTATTTT. Its protein is CASRGGTGLTDTQYF. The rearrangement uses TRBV2 and TRBJ2-3; possibly TRBD1 for D (8 bases). The V and J ends lost 6 bases and 2 bases respectively, with 15 bases between them. The CDR3 is made up of 15 amino acids. Germline CDR1 is SNHLY and CDR2 is FYNNEI.

The CDR3: CASSSRGGWRETQYF. The CDR3 DNA sequence: TGTGCCAGCAGCTCAAGGGGAGGGTGGAGGGAGACCCAGTACTTC. The rearrangement uses TRBV5-4 and TRBJ2-5, with 7 positions matching TRBD2. Germline CDR1 is SGHNT and CDR2 is YYREEE (reference sequence). The CDR3 contains 15 residues. The trim removed 3 bases at V and 5 bases at J, leaving 10 bases unmatched.

The gene calls are TRBV2 and TRBJ2-7, with TRBD2 matching 11 bases. Germline V lookup: CDR1 SNHLY, CDR2 FYNNEI. This CDR3 comprises 14 residues. V lost 8 bases to trimming and J lost 3 bases; unmatched junction nucleotides: 6. Here the CDR3 reads CASQGLAVLYEQYF. CDR3 coding DNA: TGTGCCAGCCAGGGACTAGCGGTGCTCTACGAGCAGTACTTC.

The V call is TRBV4-1, the J call TRBJ2-5, with D unclear. The CDR3 has 12 amino acids. Germline CDR1 MGHRA, CDR2 YSYEKL. Trimming pared 1 base from V and 4 bases from J, leaving 4 bases between. The CDR3 sequence: CASSQGGETQYF. CDR3 coding DNA: TGCGCCAGCAGCCAAGGTGGAGAGACCCAGTACTTC.

The V and J genes are TRBV6-5 and TRBJ1-5; D unclear. This CDR3 has 12 amino acids. Germline lookup yields CDR1 MNHEY and CDR2 SVGAGI. The ends were cut back, 4 bases at V and 8 bases at J, with 9 bases in the middle. CDR3 residues: CASSSGLEPQHF. The CDR3 DNA follows: TGTGCCAGCAGTTCTGGGCTCGAGCCCCAGCATTTT.

Note on this clone: Different DNA sequences within this sample yield the same CDR3. Here the CDR3 reads CASSLGGNTIYF. The CDR3 coding sequence is TGTGCCAGCAGCTTAGGTGGAAACACCATATATTTT. V gene TRBV11-2 combines with J gene TRBJ1-3; D not certain. The V gene lost 1 base and the J gene lost 3 bases, with 1 base spanning the gap. This CDR3 region has 12 residues. Germline CDR1 and CDR2: SGHAT and FQNNGV. The variable domain in full, completed from reference TRBV11-2 and TRBJ1-3, reads EAGVAQSPRYKIIEKRQSVAFWCNPISGHATLYWYQQILGQGPKLLIQFQNNGVVDDSQLPKDRFSAERLKGVDSTLKIQPAKLEDSAVYLCASSLGGNTIYFGEGSWLTVV.

The chain combines TRBV7-9 with TRBJ1-1; 8 bases map to TRBD1. Losses at the gene ends were 5 bases for V and 7 bases for J; bases not matched to a gene: 9. This CDR3 contains 14 residues. Per germline, CDR1 SEHNR and CDR2 FQNEAQ (reference sequence). The CDR3 DNA follows: TGTGCCAGCAGCCTGAGGACAGGGAAGGATGAAGCTTTCTTT. Its protein product is CASSLRTGKDEAFF.

This chain connects TRBV6-5 to TRBJ2-3; TRBD2 matches 14 bases. CDR1 and CDR2 from the germline V gene are MNHEY and SVGAGI. The CDR3 totals 14 residues. V gave up 4 bases and J gave up 10 bases; unmatched junction bases: 4. The CDR3 coding sequence is TGTGCCAGCAGTTTTGGACTAGCGGGAGGAGCGCAGTATTTT. Amino acids: CASSFGLAGGAQYF.

The CDR3 here is CASSLVRGFETQYF. CDR3 bases: TGTGCCAGCAGCTTAGTGCGGGGGTTCGAGACCCAGTACTTC. This chain joins TRBV7-2 and TRBJ2-5; 7 nucleotides agree with TRBD2. Germline assignment: CDR1 SGHTA and CDR2 FQGNSA. The CDR3 has 14 amino acids. V shed 1 base, J shed 5 bases, and the junction held 4 bases outside the gene matches.